This T cell receptor beta chain was observed in a study of cytomegalovirus exposure and HLA in healthy donors listed by TCRdb under 2017. With respect to the entire study: According to a later analysis, the 120 or so validation repertoires were produced on the same platform as the roughly 700 repertoires of the first cohort. The study aimed to test whether signatures of past pathogen exposure could be identified by cataloging public T cell receptors. The study combined high-throughput TCR immunosequencing, statistical association of individual TCRs with disease status, and machine learning to predict cytomegalovirus infection status. A separate validation cohort of roughly 130 different subjects was used in addition to the roughly 700-subject first cohort. The full study reports these points: Across donors, most TCR sequences were observed very rarely, whereas some public TCRs were present in many individuals. In vitro tests confirmed that a few of the cytomegalovirus-associated TCR beta chains recognize cytomegalovirus antigens. The authors suggested that the approach could potentially be generalized to other disease states and immunological phenotypes. The classifier was reported to diagnose cytomegalovirus status with high specificity and sensitivity in both the original cohort and the validation cohort. A total of roughly 160 TCR beta chains were listed by the study as associated with cytomegalovirus. In a later analysis, TCRs clustered in the first cohort were found to also tend to co-occur in the roughly 130 validation repertoires, with 94% of cluster scores above 0. A later analysis lacked HLA typing for the validation cohort, so it scored co-occurrence in that cohort across all 110 or so repertoires.

As to this clone: This receptor's antigen is unknown. No per-base quality is available; no much larger clone lies one base away.

Separate from the approximately 690-subject first cohort, the validation cohort of about 110 subjects was the group to which the donors belonged. The receptor library was made with the immunoSEQ multiplex PCR assay. The original pipeline was this. A statistical classification framework was built to diagnose cytomegalovirus status from the catalog of TCR beta chain sequences. This is the immuneACCESS table as TCRdb keeps it, with only in-frame sequences that have V and J called. A part of the clones is gone; compared with another copy, unresolved V genes explain less than half, and the rest is unexplained. For V, J and clone size, that table is used; D and trimming come from the DNA. This sample is represented by roughly 150,000 clones; 70% to 90% of them were singletons. The ten largest make up under 3% of the sample. Ends trimmed: V by 3 bases, J by 3 bases; bases unmatched to a gene: 4. The CDR3 runs 15 residues from the cysteine to the phenylalanine. Only CDR3 DNA is held: 45 bases, read in frame from base 1.

The chain is made from TRBV23-1 and TRBJ2-2, with 7 middle bases fitting TRBD1. TRBV23-1 is labeled an ORF, and its function is uncertain. The sequence derives from a man between 18 and 35 years old in good health and CMV-seronegative. The sequencing input was PBMCs. The base sequence is TGCGCCAGCAGTCAGTCTGACAGGGACACCGGGGAGCTGTTTTTT. It translates to CASSQSDRDTGELFF.